The source of this T cell receptor (beta chain) is a study of T-cell memory formation after mild COVID-19. This CDR3 spans 15 amino acids. Germline CDR1 and CDR2: SGHRS and YFSETQ. Trimming took off 2 bases at V and 0 bases at J, with 12 bases between the two ends. The authors produced TCR alpha and TCR beta cDNA libraries with sample barcodes and UMIs by 5'RACE using constant-segment primers. One entry per CDR3 protein, called by TCRdb with MiXCR from the 5' RACE reads. The table shows about 450,000 distinct CDR3 sequences, with more than 20% occurring only once. This clonotype was counted many times.

V and J are TRBV5-1 and TRBJ2-7; D gene ambiguous. The clonotype comes from an adult woman who had mild COVID-19 (a few samples of this study predate the infection). Cell type and time point are not known. The sample comprised PBMCs or a T cell subset sorted from them (not recorded which). DNA of the CDR3: TGCGCCAGCAGCTTTAACCCCACCAGCTCCTACGAGCAGTACTTC. Translating it yields CASSFNPTSSYEQYF. Together with reference TRBV5-1 and TRBJ2-7, the CDR3 gives the full variable domain: KAGVTQTPRYLIKTRGQQVTLSCSPISGHRSVSWYQQTPGQGLQFLFEYFSETQRNKGNFPGRFSGRQFSNSRSEMNVSTLELGDSALYLCASSFNPTSSYEQYFGPGTRLTVT.